These T cell receptor beta chains were read from a single sample in a study of beta chain features in type 1 diabetes. Here immunoSEQ multiplex PCR was the method, and the copy in TCRdb shows in-frame clones only, minus some. The sample has about 130,000 clones; roughly 10% are singletons. Sequencing was carried out using central memory CD4+ T cells from blood. These receptors came from a young man with type 1 diabetes. The CDR3 runs from the conserved cysteine through the conserved F or W. The D gene is left open where the match is weak. Size is stated for part of the rows, as once, few or many counts, or as a class when the clone is expanded.

j_call d_call v_call clone_size cdr3_aa cdr3_nt
TRBJ2-5 - TRBV7-6 few CASSYSGKETQYF TGTGCCAGCAGCTACTCAGGGAAGGAGACCCAGTACTTC
TRBJ2-5 TRBD2 TRBV18 - CASSPGLARLQETQYF TGTGCCAGCTCACCGGGACTAGCGAGACTCCAAGAGACCCAGTACTTC
TRBJ2-1 - TRBV5-1 few CASVQGLSYNEQFF TGCGCCAGCGTTCAGGGTTTATCCTACAATGAGCAGTTCTTC
TRBJ1-3 - TRBV12-5 few CASGLPMYSGNTIYF TGTGCTAGTGGTTTGCCTATGTACTCTGGAAACACCATATATTTT
TRBJ2-5 TRBD2 TRBV4-1 - CASSQDRASGGPEETQYF TGCGCCAGCAGCCAAGATAGGGCTAGCGGGGGGCCCGAAGAGACCCAGTACTTC
TRBJ1-1 TRBD1 TRBV6-5 many CASRTDRGHTEAFF TGTGCCAGCAGGACGGACAGGGGGCACACTGAAGCTTTCTTT
TRBJ1-6 - TRBV11-2 - CASSSRLGGAGSPLHF TGTGCCAGCAGCTCCCGTCTCGGAGGGGCGGGATCACCCCTCCACTTT
TRBJ1-2 TRBD1 TRBV18 - CASSEDRGNYGYTF TGTGCCAGCTCGGAGGACAGGGGTAACTATGGCTACACCTTC
TRBJ2-1 TRBD1 TRBV2 - CASKTGWAYNEQFF TGTGCCAGCAAGACAGGGTGGGCCTACAATGAGCAGTTCTTC
TRBJ2-1 TRBD2 TRBV6-4 few CASSASGLADEQFF TGTGCCAGCAGTGCCTCGGGACTAGCAGATGAGCAGTTCTTC
TRBJ2-1 TRBD2 TRBV30 - CAWRGTSGGHEQFF TGTGCCTGGAGAGGTACTAGCGGGGGGCATGAGCAGTTCTTC
TRBJ1-6 - TRBV30 few CAWSVAGMASPLHF TGTGCCTGGAGTGTAGCAGGGATGGCTTCACCCCTCCACTTT
TRBJ1-2 - TRBV7-9 - CASSLSDRSYGYTF TGTGCCAGCAGCTTATCAGACAGGTCCTATGGCTACACCTTC
TRBJ1-5 TRBD1 TRBV5-1 - CASSPGTGGYQPQHF TGCGCCAGCAGCCCCGGGACAGGGGGCTACCAGCCCCAGCATTTT
TRBJ2-7 - TRBV7-2 - CASSQQVSRYEQYF TGTGCCAGCAGCCAACAGGTTAGCCGGTACGAGCAGTACTTC
TRBJ1-6 TRBD1 TRBV5-4 few CASSLEGTARNSPLHF TGTGCCAGCAGCTTGGAGGGGACAGCAAGAAATTCACCCCTCCACTTT
TRBJ2-7 TRBD1 TRBV19 few CASSSQGQGSEQYF TGTGCCAGTAGCTCCCAGGGACAGGGATCCGAGCAGTACTTC
TRBJ1-6 TRBD1 TRBV7-9 few CASSQQGVDSPLHF TGTGCCAGCAGCCAACAGGGGGTTGATTCACCCCTCCACTTT
TRBJ1-5 TRBD1 TRBV9 many CASSVEEGARQHF TGTGCCAGCAGCGTAGAAGAGGGGGCGCGACAGCATTTT
TRBJ2-1 - TRBV25-1 few CASSGGFSYNEQFF TGTGCCAGCAGTGGGGGCTTCTCCTACAATGAGCAGTTCTTC
TRBJ2-7 - TRBV5-4 few CASSLPRGEQYF TGTGCCAGCAGCTTGCCACGAGGCGAGCAGTACTTC
TRBJ2-1 TRBD2 TRBV2 many CASRDGGGDEQFF TGTGCCAGCAGGGACGGGGGGGGCGATGAGCAGTTCTTC
TRBJ1-5 TRBD1 TRBV12-5 few CASAQGDTSNQPQHF TGTGCTAGTGCTCAGGGGGACACTAGCAATCAGCCCCAGCATTTT
TRBJ2-5 TRBD2 TRBV27 - CASTTSGGETQYF TGTGCCAGCACGACTAGCGGTGGGGAGACCCAGTACTTC
TRBJ1-1 - TRBV2 - CASSPPRGREAFF TGTGCCAGCAGTCCCCCAAGGGGTCGTGAGGCTTTCTTT
TRBJ1-4 TRBD1 TRBV29-1 - CSVGQGQEKLFF TGCAGCGTCGGACAGGGTCAGGAAAAACTGTTTTTT
TRBJ2-5 - TRBV18 few CASSPPRSGVLQETQYF TGTGCCAGCTCACCACCGAGATCGGGGGTTCTACAAGAGACCCAGTACTTC
TRBJ1-6 - TRBV4-1 few CASSQDLRGGNSPLHF TGCGCCAGCAGCCAAGATCTGCGGGGTGGGAATTCACCCCTCCACTTT
TRBJ2-7 - TRBV5-1 - CASSSSSRENEQYF TGCGCCAGCAGCTCTAGTTCTAGGGAGAACGAGCAGTACTTC
TRBJ2-5 - TRBV7-2 once CASSKTPSGTQYF TGTGCCAGCAGTAAGACCCCGTCAGGGACCCAGTACTTC
TRBJ2-3 - TRBV30 few CAWSVGQGTDTQYF TGTGCCTGGAGTGTGGGGCAGGGGACAGATACGCAGTATTTT
TRBJ2-3 - TRBV7-3 - CASSPQGGDTQYF TGTGCCAGCAGCCCCCAGGGTGGGGATACGCAGTATTTT
TRBJ2-3 TRBD1 TRBV2 - CASSPRTGGTDTQYF TGTGCCAGCAGTCCGAGGACAGGGGGCACAGATACGCAGTATTTT
TRBJ2-5 - TRBV11-2 few CASSLQDETQYF TGTGCCAGCAGCTTACAGGATGAGACCCAGTACTTC
TRBJ2-2 - TRBV10-3 - CAISESGRGKSGELFF TGTGCCATCAGTGAGTCGGGCCGCGGGAAATCCGGGGAGCTGTTTTTT
TRBJ1-4 - TRBV2 - CAGRGNEKLFF TGTGCCGGACGAGGGAATGAAAAACTGTTTTTT
TRBJ2-4 TRBD2 TRBV7-3 - CASSFQSGGGDIQYF TGTGCCAGCAGCTTCCAAAGCGGGGGCGGCGACATTCAGTACTTC
TRBJ2-7 TRBD2 TRBV27 - CASSLERGSEQYF TGTGCCAGCAGTTTAGAGCGGGGTAGCGAGCAGTACTTC
TRBJ2-7 TRBD2 TRBV28 few CASLGGGGSYEQYF TGTGCCAGCCTTGGGGGGGGAGGGTCCTACGAGCAGTACTTC
TRBJ2-3 - TRBV29-1 few CSVEGGDTQYF TGCAGCGTTGAAGGAGGAGATACGCAGTATTTT
TRBJ2-5 - TRBV2 - CASEVETQYF TGTGCCAGCGAGGTCGAGACCCAGTACTTC
TRBJ1-4 - TRBV29-1 - CSVTASNEKLFF TGCAGCGTGACAGCCAGTAATGAAAAACTGTTTTTT
TRBJ2-6 - TRBV7-9 - CASSFYLSGANVLTF TGTGCCAGCAGCTTTTATCTGTCTGGGGCCAACGTCCTGACTTTC
TRBJ2-5 - TRBV18 - CASSPNQETQYF TGTGCCAGCTCACCTAACCAAGAGACCCAGTACTTC
TRBJ2-7 TRBD2 TRBV5-6 - CASSVRLAGGGEQYF TGTGCCAGCAGCGTCCGACTAGCGGGGGGCGGCGAGCAGTACTTC
TRBJ1-5 - TRBV30 - CAWSFGVGQPQHF TGTGCCTGGAGTTTCGGGGTTGGACAGCCCCAGCATTTT
TRBJ2-3 - TRBV7-2 many CASSLLGGVADTQYF TGTGCCAGCAGCCTGTTAGGGGGGGTAGCAGATACGCAGTATTTT
TRBJ2-6 - TRBV9 few CASSVAPDPSGANVLTF TGTGCCAGCAGCGTAGCGCCAGATCCCTCTGGGGCCAACGTCCTGACTTTC
TRBJ2-3 TRBD2 TRBV5-1 - CASSLQVAGVPDTQYF TGCGCCAGCAGCTTGCAGGTAGCGGGGGTTCCAGATACGCAGTATTTT
TRBJ1-1 TRBD1 TRBV5-4 - CASSSKTGLNTEAFF TGTGCCAGCAGCTCGAAGACAGGGCTAAACACTGAAGCTTTCTTT
TRBJ1-4 - TRBV28 - CASSRISGGGLKEKLFF TGTGCCAGCAGCAGAATCTCCGGGGGAGGGTTAAAAGAAAAACTGTTTTTT
TRBJ2-3 TRBD2 TRBV6-5 few CASSLKRGLTDTQYF TGTGCCAGCAGCCTTAAGCGGGGCCTCACAGATACGCAGTATTTT
TRBJ2-2 - TRBV7-9 many CASSYGDTGELFF TGTGCCAGCAGTTACGGTGACACCGGGGAGCTGTTTTTT
TRBJ2-7 - TRBV29-1 - CSVLDTLTYEQYF TGCAGCGTCCTGGACACTTTGACCTACGAGCAGTACTTC
TRBJ2-5 TRBD1 TRBV25-1 - CASSDDRGLRETQYF TGTGCCAGCAGTGACGACAGGGGCTTACGGGAGACCCAGTACTTC
TRBJ1-4 TRBD1 TRBV28 few CASRGPGGTNEKLFF TGTGCCAGCAGGGGTCCAGGGGGCACTAATGAAAAACTGTTTTTT
TRBJ1-5 - TRBV6-5 - CASSEYWDGRPQHF TGTGCCAGCAGTGAGTATTGGGATGGGAGGCCCCAGCATTTT
TRBJ2-1 - TRBV15 few CATSRDRGSWGNEQFF TGTGCCACCAGCAGAGACCGGGGTAGTTGGGGCAATGAGCAGTTCTTC
TRBJ2-3 TRBD2 TRBV5-1 - CASSDIPTSLKTQYF TGCGCCAGCAGCGACATCCCGACTAGCCTTAAGACGCAGTATTTT
TRBJ1-3 - TRBV30 few CAWEPETYSGNTIYF TGTGCCTGGGAGCCGGAGACCTACTCTGGAAACACCATATATTTT